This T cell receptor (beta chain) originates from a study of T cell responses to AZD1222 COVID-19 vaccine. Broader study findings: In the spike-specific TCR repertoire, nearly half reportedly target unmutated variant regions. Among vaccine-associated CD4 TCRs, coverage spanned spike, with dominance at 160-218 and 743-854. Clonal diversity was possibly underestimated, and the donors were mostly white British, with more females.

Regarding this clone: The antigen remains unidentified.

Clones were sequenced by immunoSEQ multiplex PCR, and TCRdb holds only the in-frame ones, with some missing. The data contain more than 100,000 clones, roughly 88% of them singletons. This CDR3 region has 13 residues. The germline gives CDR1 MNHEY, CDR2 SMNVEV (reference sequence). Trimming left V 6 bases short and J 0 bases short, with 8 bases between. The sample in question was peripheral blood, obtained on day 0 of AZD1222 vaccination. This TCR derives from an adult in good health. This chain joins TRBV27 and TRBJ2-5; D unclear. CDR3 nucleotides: TGTGCCAGCAGCTTTTCCTACCAAGAGACCCAGTACTTC. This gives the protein CASSFSYQETQYF.